One and the same sample provided the 24 T cell receptor beta chains below, sequenced in a study of PD-L1 blockade in urothelial cancer. The sample's time point: peripheral blood 6 weeks after treatment start. Clones were read by immunoSEQ multiplex PCR, and TCRdb kept only the in-frame ones, dropping some. The table records about 66,000 clones, around nine tenths of them present only once. The source material was PBMCs, sampled around atezolizumab (anti-PD-L1) treatment. All receptors derive from a man aged 55 to 70 with urothelial cancer.

The genes are TRBV11-2 and TRBJ2-2; the D gene is possibly TRBD1 (5 bases). The CDR3 covers 15 residues. The V end lost 8 bases, the J end lost 1 base, and 14 bases lay between the germline ends. Germline V gene sequence: CDR1 SGHAT, CDR2 FQNNGV. The CDR3 region has the DNA TGTGCCAGCGACAGACAGTCATGGAACACCGGGGAGCTGTTTTTT. Translated: CASDRQSWNTGELFF.

CDR3 loop: CASSVEGSSGNTIYF. Here the CDR3 DNA reads TGTGCCAGCAGCGTAGAGGGGTCTTCTGGAAACACCATATATTTT. The rearrangement uses TRBV9 and TRBJ1-3; weak D call: TRBD1 (5 bases). Germline lookup yields CDR1 SGDLS and CDR2 YYNGEE. The V and J ends lost 0 bases and 1 base respectively, with 8 bases between them. CDR3 size: 15 residues.

V and J are TRBV7-9 and TRBJ2-7; D is uncertain. V lost 5 bases, J lost 5 bases, and 10 bases lay in between. This CDR3 has 12 amino acids. Per the germline V gene, CDR1 is SEHNR and CDR2 is FQNEAQ (reference sequence). The CDR3 is CASSPPSHEQYF. CDR3 sequence (DNA): TGTGCCAGCAGCCCCCCTTCCCACGAGCAGTACTTC.

The V call is TRBV9, the J call TRBJ2-7, with 12 bases aligning to TRBD2. The CDR3 runs to 15 residues. Per the germline V gene, CDR1 is SGDLS and CDR2 is YYNGEE. V dropped 3 bases and J dropped 2; count of bases not matched to a gene: 3. CDR3 in DNA: TGTGCCAGCAGCGCCGGACTAGCGGGGACCTACGAGCAGTACTTC. It translates to CASSAGLAGTYEQYF. The complete variable domain, with remaining parts taken from reference TRBV9 and TRBJ2-7, reads DSGVTQTPKHLITATGQRVTLRCSPRSGDLSVYWYQQSLDQGLQFLIQYYNGEERAKGNILERFSAQQFPDLHSELNLSSLELGDSALYFCASSAGLAGTYEQYFGPGTRLTVT.

The CDR3 is CSVEETGSTGLGFEQFF. In DNA, the CDR3 is TGCAGCGTTGAAGAAACCGGTAGCACAGGGCTTGGTTTTGAGCAGTTCTTC. V gene TRBV29-1 combines with J gene TRBJ2-1, with D tentatively TRBD1 (6 bases). The CDR3 has 17 residues. Per germline, CDR1 SQVTM and CDR2 ANQGSEA. V gave up 0 bases and J gave up 9 bases, with 24 bases separating them.

V and J are TRBV5-4 and TRBJ2-5, with TRBD1 matching over 9 bases. Germline loops: CDR1 SGHNT, CDR2 YYREEE (reference sequence). The V segment lost 6 bases and the J segment 7 bases; nucleotides outside the gene matches: 7. This CDR3 is built from 13 residues. CDR3 in amino acids: CASTRTGEGTQYF. The CDR3 nucleotides are TGTGCCAGCACGAGGACAGGGGAGGGGACCCAGTACTTC.

This clone was detected once. The V call is TRBV7-9, the J call TRBJ2-1; D unclear. In germline, CDR1 is SEHNR, CDR2 FQNEAQ (reference sequence). The CDR3 length is 16 residues. V was trimmed by 4 bases and J by 3 bases, leaving 16 bases between them. CDR3 sequence (DNA): TGTGCCAGCAGCTCTGCGAATATCGTTATCTACAATGAGCAGTTCTTC. This translates into CASSSANIVIYNEQFF.

This clone came up once. This chain joins TRBV28 and TRBJ1-3, with unresolved D. Germline V gene data show CDR1 as MDHEN and CDR2 as SYDVKM. The CDR3 has 16 residues. V lost 2 bases and J lost 0, with 11 bases in between. The CDR3 coding sequence is TGTGCCAGCAGTTTAACGGTGATGAACTCTGGAAACACCATATATTTT. Translation gives CASSLTVMNSGNTIYF.

The V and J genes are TRBV5-1 and TRBJ2-1; 7 nucleotides match TRBD1. Germline CDR1 is SGHRS and CDR2 is YFSETQ. J gave up 6 bases and V 0 bases, and 9 bases lay outside the gene matches. The CDR3 contains 16 residues. CDR3 sequence reads: CASSLAPGSGGNEQFF. The CDR3 DNA follows: TGCGCCAGCAGCTTGGCCCCTGGGTCAGGGGGCAATGAGCAGTTCTTC.

The genes are TRBV30 and TRBJ2-3; D ambiguous. Germline V lookup: CDR1 GTSNPN, CDR2 SVGIG (reference sequence). The CDR3 spans 13 residues. V was pared by 2 bases and J by 3 bases, with 9 bases between. The CDR3 coding sequence is TGTGCCTGGAGTTGGCAAGAAACAGATACGCAGTATTTT. Amino acid sequence: CAWSWQETDTQYF. Using reference TRBV30 and TRBJ2-3 for the parts outside the CDR3, the full variable domain is SQTIHQWPATLVQPVGSPLSLECTVEGTSNPNLYWYRQAAGRGLQLLFYSVGIGQISSEVPQNLSASRPQDRQFILSSKKLLLSDSGFYLCAWSWQETDTQYFGPGTRLTVL.

The CDR3 bases are TGTGCCACCAAACTTCCGGGAGGGGATGGCTACACCTTC. Translating gives CATKLPGGDGYTF. This chain uses TRBV28 with TRBJ1-2, with D perhaps matching TRBD1 (5 bases). CDR3 size: 13 residues. Germline assignment: CDR1 MDHEN and CDR2 SYDVKM. Trimming left V 10 bases short and J 6 bases short, with 18 bases between.

The chain couples TRBV28 to TRBJ2-1; no clear D gene. The CDR3 totals 14 residues. V was trimmed by 6 bases and J by 6 bases, leaving 15 bases between them. The germline V gene has CDR1 MDHEN and CDR2 SYDVKM. CDR3 loop: CASSPLRRVNEQFF. CDR3 sequence (DNA): TGTGCCAGCAGCCCCCTCCGACGGGTCAATGAGCAGTTCTTC.

This chain joins TRBV7-9 and TRBJ1-5; possible D gene TRBD1, 5 bases. In germline, CDR1 is SEHNR, CDR2 FQNEAQ (reference sequence). V was cut by 1 base and J by 0 bases, with 10 bases left in between. The CDR3 covers 16 residues. The CDR3 here is CASSLGLQGSNQPQHF. DNA of the CDR3: TGTGCCAGCAGCTTAGGTCTCCAGGGTAGCAATCAGCCCCAGCATTTT. The whole variable domain, filled in from reference TRBV7-9 and TRBJ1-5, reads DTGVSQNPRHKITKRGQNVTFRCDPISEHNRLYWYRQTLGQGPEFLTYFQNEAQLEKSRLLSDRFSAERPKGSFSTLEIQRTEQGDSAMYLCASSLGLQGSNQPQHFGDGTRLSIL.

The chain combines TRBV7-9 with TRBJ2-5; possibly TRBD1 for D (6 bases). The CDR3 runs 14 residues. V shed 6 bases and J shed 1 base, with 12 bases lying between them. Germline lookup yields CDR1 SEHNR and CDR2 FQNEAQ (reference sequence). CDR3 protein: CASRPGTSQETQYF. DNA of the CDR3: TGTGCCAGCAGGCCCGGGACAAGCCAAGAGACCCAGTACTTC.

This chain uses TRBV30 with TRBJ2-7; 8 bases line up with TRBD2. Germline loops: CDR1 GTSNPN, CDR2 SVGIG (reference sequence). J lost 0 bases, V lost 3 bases, and 4 bases had no gene match. This CDR3 region has 14 residues. The DNA of the CDR3 is TGTGCCTGGAGGGCTAGCGGGTCCTCCTACGAGCAGTACTTC. Its protein is CAWRASGSSYEQYF. Supplemented by reference TRBV30 and TRBJ2-7, the full variable domain reads SQTIHQWPATLVQPVGSPLSLECTVEGTSNPNLYWYRQAAGRGLQLLFYSVGIGQISSEVPQNLSASRPQDRQFILSSKKLLLSDSGFYLCAWRASGSSYEQYFGPGTRLTVT.

The chain combines TRBV30 with TRBJ2-3; possible D gene TRBD1, 5 bases. Trimming stripped 4 bases from V and 8 bases from J, with 19 bases between. Germline lookup yields CDR1 GTSNPN and CDR2 SVGIG (reference sequence). CDR3 length: 14 amino acids. CDR3 nucleotide sequence: TGTGCCTGGACCGTACAGGAGAACCTTCCTACGCAGTATTTT. Translation gives CAWTVQENLPTQYF. Full variable domain (rest looked up from reference TRBV30 and TRBJ2-3): SQTIHQWPATLVQPVGSPLSLECTVEGTSNPNLYWYRQAAGRGLQLLFYSVGIGQISSEVPQNLSASRPQDRQFILSSKKLLLSDSGFYLCAWTVQENLPTQYFGPGTRLTVL.

The chain has TRBV30 and TRBJ1-5; a possible D gene is TRBD1 (6 bases). Germline V gene sequence: CDR1 GTSNPN, CDR2 SVGIG (reference sequence). Trimming removed 2 bases from V and 6 bases from J, with 17 bases in between. The CDR3 covers 15 residues. Here the CDR3 DNA reads TGTGCCTGGAGTCGCTGGCAGGGGTCGGGTCAGCCCCAGCATTTT. This codes for CAWSRWQGSGQPQHF.

Here the CDR3 reads CASSDGQGAIVADTQYF. CDR3 bases: TGTGCCAGCAGTGATGGACAGGGGGCGATCGTCGCAGATACGCAGTATTTT. The chain couples TRBV25-1 to TRBJ2-3; 11 bases are shared with TRBD1. This CDR3 comprises 17 residues. Germline CDR1 MGHDK, CDR2 SYGVNS. With V trimmed by 3 bases and J by 4 bases, 9 bases remained unmatched.

This clone was seen once. This sequence joins TRBV5-8 and TRBJ2-1, with D possibly TRBD1 on 6 matching bases. The germline V gene has CDR1 SGHTS and CDR2 YDEGEE. Trimming pared 1 base from V and 3 bases from J, leaving 8 bases between. CDR3 length: 14 residues. The CDR3 DNA reads as TGTGCCAGCAGCTTGAAGGACAGCTACAATGAGCAGTTCTTC. This codes for CASSLKDSYNEQFF.

This clone was observed a single time. J is TRBJ1-3 and V is TRBV7-6; 8 nucleotides align to TRBD1. Looked up from germline, CDR1 is SGHVS and CDR2 is FNYEAQ. The J segment lost 4 bases and the V segment lost 7 bases, leaving 9 bases of the junction unmatched. This CDR3 spans 15 amino acids. This CDR3 is CASNPLDREGNTIYF. The CDR3 nucleotides read TGTGCCAGCAACCCATTGGACAGGGAAGGAAACACCATATATTTT.

The chain recombines TRBV4-3 with TRBJ1-5, with 7 bases matching TRBD1. V was pared by 1 base and J by 0 bases, with 0 bases of the junction left unmatched. This CDR3 spans 15 amino acids. CDR1 LGHNA and CDR2 YSLEER come from the germline V gene. The CDR3 loop reads CASSQGTGSNQPQHF. CDR3 nucleotides: TGCGCCAGCAGCCAAGGGACAGGTAGCAATCAGCCCCAGCATTTT.

The rearrangement joins TRBV5-4 to TRBJ2-1, with D possibly being TRBD2 (5 bases). The CDR3 extends over 17 amino acids. V was pared by 4 bases and J by 9 bases, with 26 bases between. Germline CDR1 SGHNT, CDR2 YYREEE (reference sequence). This chain's CDR3 is CASSPTLWERPPSEQFF. CDR3 coding DNA: TGTGCCAGCAGCCCCACCCTGTGGGAGCGGCCGCCTAGTGAGCAGTTCTTC.

This chain uses TRBV11-3 with TRBJ2-7; D call uncertain. V was pared by 4 bases and J by 2 bases, with 15 bases between. The V gene's germline CDR1 is SGHNT and CDR2 YENEEA. The CDR3 covers 15 residues. CDR3 loop: CASSSDWNEAYEQYF. CDR3 DNA: TGTGCCAGCAGCTCTGACTGGAACGAGGCCTACGAGCAGTACTTC. The whole variable domain, filled in from reference TRBV11-3 and TRBJ2-7, reads EAGVVQSPRYKIIEKKQPVAFWCNPISGHNTLYWYLQNLGQGPELLIRYENEEAVDDSQLPKDRFSAERLKGVDSTLKIQPAELGDSAVYLCASSSDWNEAYEQYFGPGTRLTVT.

The rearrangement joins TRBV5-1 to TRBJ2-6, with TRBD2 as a possible D gene (6 bases). The length of the CDR3 is 18 residues. Germline-derived CDR1 and CDR2 are SGHRS and YFSETQ. Trimming took 0 bases from V and 0 from J, leaving 13 bases between them. CDR3 nucleotide sequence: TGCGCCAGCAGCTTGGCGCAGGACTACAACTCTGGGGCCAACGTCCTGACTTTC. Translated: CASSLAQDYNSGANVLTF. Full variable domain (outside the CDR3, taken from reference TRBV5-1 and TRBJ2-6): KAGVTQTPRYLIKTRGQQVTLSCSPISGHRSVSWYQQTPGQGLQFLFEYFSETQRNKGNFPGRFSGRQFSNSRSEMNVSTLELGDSALYLCASSLAQDYNSGANVLTFGAGSRLTVL.